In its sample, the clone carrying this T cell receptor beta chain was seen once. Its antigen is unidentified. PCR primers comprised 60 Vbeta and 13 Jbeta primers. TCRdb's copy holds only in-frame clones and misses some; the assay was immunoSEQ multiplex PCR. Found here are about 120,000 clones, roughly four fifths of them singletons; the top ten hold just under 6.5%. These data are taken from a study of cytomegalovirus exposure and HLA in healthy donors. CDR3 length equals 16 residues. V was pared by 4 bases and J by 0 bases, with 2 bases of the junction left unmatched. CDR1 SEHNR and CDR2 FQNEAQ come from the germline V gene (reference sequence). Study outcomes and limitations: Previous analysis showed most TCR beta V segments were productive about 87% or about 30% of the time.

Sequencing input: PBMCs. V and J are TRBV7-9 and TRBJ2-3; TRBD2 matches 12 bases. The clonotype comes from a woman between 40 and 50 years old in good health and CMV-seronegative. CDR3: CASSSGTSGSTDTQYF. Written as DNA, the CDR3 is TGTGCCAGCAGCTCGGGGACTAGCGGGAGCACAGATACGCAGTATTTT.